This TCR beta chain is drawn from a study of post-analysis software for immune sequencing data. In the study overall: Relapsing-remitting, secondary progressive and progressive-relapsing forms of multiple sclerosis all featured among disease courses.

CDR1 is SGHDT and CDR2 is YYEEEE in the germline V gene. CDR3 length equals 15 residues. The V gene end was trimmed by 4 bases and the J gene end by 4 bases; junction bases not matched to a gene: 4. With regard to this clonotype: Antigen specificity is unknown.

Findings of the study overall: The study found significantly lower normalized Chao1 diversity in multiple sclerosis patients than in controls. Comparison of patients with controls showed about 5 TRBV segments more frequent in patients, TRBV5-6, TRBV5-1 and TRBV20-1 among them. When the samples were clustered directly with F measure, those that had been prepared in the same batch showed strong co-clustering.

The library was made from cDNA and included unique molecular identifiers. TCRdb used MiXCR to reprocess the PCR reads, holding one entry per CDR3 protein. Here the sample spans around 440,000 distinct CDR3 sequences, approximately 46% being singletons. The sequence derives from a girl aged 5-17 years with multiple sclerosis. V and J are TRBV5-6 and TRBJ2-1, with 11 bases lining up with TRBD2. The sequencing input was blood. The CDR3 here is CASSATSGRYNEQFF. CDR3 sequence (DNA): TGTGCCAGCAGCGCAACTAGCGGGAGATACAATGAGCAGTTCTTC.